The 23 T cell receptor beta chains below were found in one sample sequenced in a study of T cell changes during pregnancy in multiple sclerosis. Profiling relied on immunoSEQ multiplex PCR, and the TCRdb table lists in-frame clones only, not all of them. The sample has about 32,000 clones, 89% seen once. Here the sequenced sample was CD8+ T cells from peripheral blood mononuclear cells, taken in the second trimester of pregnancy. Source of these receptors: a female donor with multiple sclerosis, enrolled in a pregnancy study.

V is TRBV27 and J is TRBJ1-1; possibly TRBD1 for D (6 bases). This CDR3 contains 13 residues. V was pared by 8 bases and J by 7 bases, with 17 bases between. Germline loops: CDR1 MNHEY, CDR2 SMNVEV (reference sequence). The CDR3 region is CASSRQVLGEAFF. CDR3 in DNA: TGTGCCAGCTCTAGACAGGTCCTGGGTGAAGCTTTCTTT.

The rearrangement links TRBV10-2 to TRBJ2-7; 11 bases map to TRBD2. This CDR3 region has 16 residues. J was trimmed by 0 bases and V by 7 bases; bases with no gene match: 8. Germline values: CDR1 WSHSY, CDR2 SAAADI. The CDR3 bases are TGCGCCAGCACCCCCGGGACTAGCGGTTTCTCCTACGAGCAGTACTTC. Its protein is CASTPGTSGFSYEQYF.

Only one count was recorded for this clone. The chain uses TRBV7-9 and TRBJ2-7, with D possibly TRBD1 on 6 matching bases. The CDR3 contains 14 residues. The V end was cut by 5 bases, the J end by 5 bases, with 16 bases between. Germline V CDR1 and CDR2: SEHNR, FQNEAQ (reference sequence). CDR3 in DNA: TGTGCCAGCAGCCGGCCAGGGGAAAATCACGAGCAGTACTTC. Encoded protein: CASSRPGENHEQYF. Based on the CDR3 plus reference TRBV7-9 and TRBJ2-7, the full variable domain is DTGVSQNPRHKITKRGQNVTFRCDPISEHNRLYWYRQTLGQGPEFLTYFQNEAQLEKSRLLSDRFSAERPKGSFSTLEIQRTEQGDSAMYLCASSRPGENHEQYFGPGTRLTVT.

The chain employs TRBV28 and TRBJ2-3; 11 nucleotides agree with TRBD2. CDR3 length equals 18 residues. V shed 2 bases, J shed 4 bases, and the junction held 11 bases outside the gene matches. Germline loops: CDR1 MDHEN, CDR2 SYDVKM. CDR3 bases: TGTGCCAGCAGTTTAACACCCTCTAGCGGGAGGTTCTCAGATACGCAGTATTTT. It codes for CASSLTPSSGRFSDTQYF.

A few counts support this clone. This chain links TRBV27 with TRBJ2-1; possibly TRBD2 for D (6 bases). The CDR3 is made up of 15 amino acids. Trimming took off 4 bases at V and 0 bases at J, with 10 bases between the two ends. Per germline, CDR1 MNHEY and CDR2 SMNVEV (reference sequence). CDR3 in amino acids: CASSYRRDSYNEQFF. The CDR3 region has the DNA TGTGCCAGCAGTTATAGGAGGGACTCCTACAATGAGCAGTTCTTC.

This sequence joins TRBV27 and TRBJ1-2; D uncertain. Deletions cut 4 bases from V and 1 base from J, with 7 bases between. The germline gives CDR1 MNHEY, CDR2 SMNVEV (reference sequence). CDR3 length: 13 residues. The CDR3 is CASSSGINYGYTF. As DNA, the CDR3 is TGTGCCAGCAGTTCGGGGATTAACTATGGCTACACCTTC.

The CDR3: CASSQYNEQFF. The CDR3 DNA reads as TGTGCCAGCAGTCAATACAATGAGCAGTTCTTC. The gene calls are TRBV27 and TRBJ2-1; D call uncertain. V was pared by 5 bases and J by 4 bases, with 3 bases between. Per the germline V gene, CDR1 is MNHEY and CDR2 is SMNVEV (reference sequence). The CDR3 covers 11 residues.

This chain connects TRBV27 to TRBJ2-1, with 13 nucleotides matching TRBD2. The germline V gene has CDR1 MNHEY and CDR2 SMNVEV (reference sequence). The CDR3 sequence is 15 residues long. V gave up 5 bases and J gave up 4 bases; unmatched junction bases: 2. The CDR3 region is CASSQLAGGYNEQFF. As DNA, the CDR3 is TGTGCCAGCAGTCAACTAGCGGGAGGGTACAATGAGCAGTTCTTC.

The gene calls are TRBV6-5 and TRBJ2-5, with D maybe TRBD2 (5 bases). The tail of the sequence fits TRBJ2-7 better, so the J call may be wrong. CDR3 length: 12 amino acids. CDR1 is MNHEY, CDR2 SVGAGI, per germline. The CDR3: CASSSTGNEQYF. CDR3 in DNA: TGTGCCAGCAGTTCTACGGGGAACGAGCAGTACTTC.

The rearrangement links TRBV27 to TRBJ2-5; no clear D gene. Between the trimmed V and J ends, which lost 5 bases and 1 base, there was a span of 8 bases. The CDR3 sequence is 13 residues long. Germline V gene data show CDR1 as MNHEY and CDR2 as SMNVEV (reference sequence). Here the CDR3 reads CASSDNPQETQYF. The CDR3 bases are TGTGCCAGCAGTGACAACCCCCAAGAGACCCAGTACTTC.

This rearrangement joins TRBV27 to TRBJ2-2; the D gene is possibly TRBD2 (5 bases). The germline CDR1 and CDR2 sequences are MNHEY and SMNVEV (reference sequence). Trimming took 2 bases from V and 8 from J, leaving 6 bases between them. This CDR3 is built from 12 residues. The CDR3 DNA reads as TGTGCCAGCAGTTTAGGAGGAGGGGAGCTGTTTTTT. Translated, it gives CASSLGGGELFF.

This clone was counted between two and nine times. V gene TRBV27 combines with J gene TRBJ2-4, with TRBD2 as a possible D gene (5 bases). The CDR3 covers 16 residues. Germline CDR1 MNHEY, CDR2 SMNVEV (reference sequence). The V end lost 5 bases, the J end lost 1 base, and 15 bases lay between the germline ends. The chain's CDR3 is CASSPSTRRAKNIQYF. The CDR3 DNA follows: TGTGCCAGCAGTCCCAGTACCAGGAGGGCCAAAAACATTCAGTACTTC.

This rearrangement joins TRBV13 to TRBJ2-3; a possible D gene is TRBD2 (5 bases). V was clipped by 5 bases and J by 5 bases, with 14 bases between them. The CDR3 length is 14 residues. In germline, CDR1 is PRHDT, CDR2 FYEKMQ (reference sequence). The CDR3 loop is CASSPSDFQDTQYF. The CDR3 region has the DNA TGTGCCAGCAGCCCATCGGACTTCCAAGATACGCAGTATTTT.

This chain's CDR3 is CASSSREGGTNTEAFF. The CDR3 nucleotides are TGTGCCAGCAGCAGCCGAGAAGGCGGGACGAACACTGAAGCTTTCTTT. The chain combines TRBV13 with TRBJ1-1; TRBD1 is a possible D gene (5 bases). CDR3 length: 16 amino acids. Germline V gives CDR1 PRHDT, CDR2 FYEKMQ (reference sequence). Between the trimmed V and J ends, which lost 5 bases and 1 base, there was a span of 17 bases.

This sequence joins TRBV11-3 and TRBJ2-7; D is perhaps TRBD2 (6 bases). Germline V gene lookup returns CDR1 SGHNT and CDR2 YENEEA. The CDR3 contains 12 residues. Trimming took off 5 bases at V and 3 bases at J, with 8 bases between the two ends. The CDR3 is CASSLRGYEQYF. The CDR3 region has the DNA TGTGCCAGCAGCCTGCGGGGCTACGAGCAGTACTTC.

V is TRBV4-1 and J is TRBJ2-4, with D perhaps matching TRBD2 (6 bases). Germline assignment: CDR1 MGHRA and CDR2 YSYEKL. The CDR3 consists of 15 residues. The ends were cut back, 4 bases at V and 7 bases at J, with 17 bases in the middle. CDR3 residues: CASSPLGGRVNIQYF. CDR3 DNA sequence: TGCGCCAGCAGCCCCCTTGGAGGGCGGGTGAACATTCAGTACTTC.

The CDR3: CATSGPRASVYNEQFF. CDR3 DNA: TGTGCCACCAGCGGCCCGAGAGCTAGCGTATACAATGAGCAGTTCTTC. The chain couples TRBV15 to TRBJ2-1, with TRBD2 as a possible D gene (6 bases). V was shortened by 5 bases and J by 4 bases, with 18 bases between the two germline ends. The germline V gene encodes CDR1 LNHNV and CDR2 YYDKDF (reference sequence). The CDR3 runs to 16 residues.

The J gene is TRBJ1-1, the V gene TRBV28, with 7 bases matching TRBD1. The CDR3 contains 14 residues. With V trimmed by 2 bases and J by 4 bases, 4 bases remained unmatched. The germline V gene has CDR1 MDHEN and CDR2 SYDVKM. CDR3 protein: CASSLTGVGTEAFF. The CDR3 bases are TGTGCCAGCAGTTTAACAGGGGTAGGCACTGAAGCTTTCTTT.

The genes are TRBV9 and TRBJ2-7; 7 bases align to TRBD1. This CDR3 has 14 amino acids. Unmatched junction bases numbered 3, after V lost 0 bases and J lost 3 bases. Germline values: CDR1 SGDLS, CDR2 YYNGEE. The CDR3 region is CASSVGDSIYEQYF. CDR3 coding DNA: TGTGCCAGCAGCGTAGGGGACAGCATCTACGAGCAGTACTTC.

This sequence joins TRBV11-2 and TRBJ1-4; 7 bases fit TRBD1. The CDR3 covers 14 residues. Germline trimming cut 6 bases from V and 8 bases from J; bases unmatched to any gene: 9. Per germline, CDR1 SGHAT and CDR2 FQNNGV. The CDR3 DNA is TGTGCCAGCAGGAAGACAGGGAGTATGGAAAAACTGTTTTTT. This encodes CASRKTGSMEKLFF. Combining the CDR3 with reference TRBV11-2 and TRBJ1-4 gives the whole variable domain EAGVAQSPRYKIIEKRQSVAFWCNPISGHATLYWYQQILGQGPKLLIQFQNNGVVDDSQLPKDRFSAERLKGVDSTLKIQPAKLEDSAVYLCASRKTGSMEKLFFGSGTQLSVL.

The J gene is TRBJ2-1, the V gene TRBV27; TRBD1 agrees at 7 bases. The CDR3 consists of 15 residues. CDR1 is MNHEY and CDR2 is SMNVEV in the germline V gene (reference sequence). V trimming: 2 bases; J trimming: 2 bases; junction bases outside the gene matches: 3. CDR3 in amino acids: CASSLRDRPYNEQFF. The DNA of the CDR3 is TGTGCCAGCAGTTTACGGGACAGACCCTACAATGAGCAGTTCTTC.

CDR3 residues: CASRHNYEQYF. The CDR3 DNA reads TGTGCCAGCAGACATAATTACGAGCAGTACTTC. J is TRBJ2-7 and V is TRBV27; D not resolved. From germline, CDR1 is MNHEY and CDR2 SMNVEV (reference sequence). V lost 6 bases, J lost 4 bases, and 7 bases lay in between. The CDR3 runs to 11 residues.

This clone was recorded once. V gene TRBV7-3 combines with J gene TRBJ1-4; D is undetermined. The germline V gene encodes CDR1 SGHTA and CDR2 FQGTGA. Trimming stripped 1 base from V and 4 bases from J, with 7 bases between. CDR3 length: 14 residues. CDR3 amino acids: CASSLRSGNEKLFF. DNA for the CDR3: TGTGCCAGCAGCTTAAGGTCAGGTAATGAAAAACTGTTTTTT.